This T cell receptor beta chain came from a study of blood T cells in healthy people across ages. General study findings and limits: In the absence of known donor CMV status, changes in expanded clonotypes were possibly confounded. Older age went with lower TCR beta diversity per million T cells, in a roughly linear way.

Primers used in a second PCR of roughly 6 to 12 cycles were a sample-barcoded 5' primer and a J-beta primer mix. One entry per CDR3 protein, called by TCRdb with MiXCR from the 5' RACE reads. This table holds 1,500,000 or so distinct CDR3 sequences, 59% found once. In regard to this clonotype: The antigen is not known.

Isolated PBMCs totaled at least 6.5 million in each sample. Total RNA was extracted at no less than 6 micrograms per sample. Germline V gene data show CDR1 as SGHRS and CDR2 as YFSETQ. CDR3 length: 14 amino acids. V dropped 3 bases and J dropped 4; count of bases not matched to a gene: 3. V usage is TRBV5-1 and J usage is TRBJ2-3, with TRBD1 identical over 9 bases. The clonotype comes from a man aged 18-30 years in good health. The source material was blood. CDR3 in DNA: TGCGCCAGCAGCTCACAGGGGGCTGCAGATACGCAGTATTTT. Translation gives CASSSQGAADTQYF.